This T cell receptor (beta chain) was obtained from a study of CD8+CD57+ T cells in acquired aplastic anemia. The overall study: Recorded DNA amounts for sorted CD4+ and CD8+ cells had an average of roughly 3.4 ug. Study-wide results and limits: Patients and controls were not found to differ significantly in CD8+ Simpson's diversity. Patients had fewer than 35 CD8+ CDR3 sequences in common with controls (the shared set).

Profiling of TCR beta VDJ combinations and CDR3 sequences used genomic DNA as template. TCRdb redid the calling of the reads with MiXCR, one entry per CDR3 protein. The sample contains fewer than 250,000 distinct CDR3 sequences, 40% to 60% of which appear only once. The authors sequenced patients whose flow cytometry had shown CD8+CD57+ cell expansion. Each patient carried a diagnosis of severe acquired aplastic anemia. On this clonotype itself: The target antigen is unknown.

The V gene end was trimmed by 4 bases and the J gene end by 8 bases; junction bases not matched to a gene: 12. The CDR3 consists of 15 residues. Germline lookup yields CDR1 MNHEY and CDR2 SVGAGI. This sequence originates from a human donor with aplastic anemia. The chain employs TRBV6-5 and TRBJ2-3; 7 bases agree with TRBD2. The sample consisted of sorted CD4+, CD8+, or CD8+CD57+ T cells (not recorded which) from PBMCs. CDR3 protein: CASSSKRGSAGTQYF. The CDR3 nucleotides are TGTGCCAGCAGTTCGAAGCGGGGTAGCGCAGGTACGCAGTATTTT.